Following are 17 T cell receptor beta chains from one sample sequenced in a study of blood T cells in healthy people across ages. Alongside a J-beta primer mix, a sample-barcoded 5' primer served in a second PCR lasting about 7 to 12 cycles. TCRdb processed the 5' RACE reads anew with MiXCR; each CDR3 protein has one entry. The profile shows about 1.7 million distinct CDR3 sequences, roughly 30% of them singletons. The sequencing input was blood. The receptors were gathered from a woman aged 25-40 years in good health.

This clonotype was detected ten times or more. The V call is TRBV5-5, the J call TRBJ2-1, with TRBD2 matching over 9 bases. V lost 1 base to trimming and J lost 7 bases; unmatched junction nucleotides: 15. The CDR3 runs to 18 residues. CDR1 is SGHKS, CDR2 YYEKEE, per germline (reference sequence). The CDR3 nucleotides are TGTGCCAGCAGCTTGAAATATTTCGGGACTAGCTCTCGGAATGAGCAGTTCTTC. This translates into CASSLKYFGTSSRNEQFF.

The chain combines TRBV21-1 with TRBJ1-2; the table gives TRBD1 as D, unverified against the DNA. TRBV21-1 is reported as a pseudogene. There are 18 residues in the CDR3. The CDR3: CASRDLIRRGARVEGYTF. The DNA of the CDR3 is TGTGCCAGCAGGGACCTGATCCGACGGGGGGCGCGGGTCGAGGGCTACACCTTC.

This chain uses TRBV7-2 with TRBJ2-7; tentative D call: TRBD2 (5 bases). The V end lost 1 base, the J end lost 6 bases, and 22 bases lay between the germline ends. The germline CDR1 and CDR2 sequences are SGHTA and FQGNSA. This CDR3 has 17 residues. Here the CDR3 reads CASSLGYTDLGGREQYF. The CDR3 bases are TGTGCCAGCAGCTTAGGCTATACGGATCTCGGAGGACGCGAGCAGTACTTC.

This chain uses TRBV7-2 with TRBJ2-7; D unclear. Germline CDR1 reads SGHTA; CDR2 reads FQGNSA. Trimming removed 3 bases at V and 0 bases at J, with 15 bases between. This CDR3 is 16 amino acids long. CDR3 sequence reads: CASSLPTGPSSYEQYF. CDR3 sequence (DNA): TGTGCCAGCAGCTTGCCCACTGGACCCAGCTCCTACGAGCAGTACTTC.

Here the CDR3 reads CASSVDMGETQYF. For the CDR3, the DNA is TGTGCCAGCAGCGTAGATATGGGAGAGACCCAGTACTTC. The rearrangement uses TRBV9 and TRBJ2-5; D not certain. This CDR3 contains 13 residues. The V gene lost 0 bases and the J gene lost 4 bases, with 7 bases spanning the gap. The V gene's germline CDR1 is SGDLS and CDR2 YYNGEE.

This clonotype was detected once. This sequence joins TRBV5-1 and TRBJ2-1; TRBD2 is a possible D gene (5 bases). CDR3 length: 16 residues. CDR1 and CDR2 from the germline V gene are SGHRS and YFSETQ. The V and J ends lost 1 base and 1 base respectively, with 12 bases between them. CDR3 protein: CASSLLLVASYNEQFF. CDR3 nucleotide sequence: TGCGCCAGCAGCTTGTTACTAGTGGCATCCTACAATGAGCAGTTCTTC.

This clonotype turned up a few times. A read error may account for a junction end that differs from germline. The rearrangement links TRBV5-6 to TRBJ2-3; TRBD2 is a possible D gene (7 bases). Germline CDR1 and CDR2: SGHDT and YYEEEE. The CDR3 loop spans 14 amino acids. The CDR3: CANSLGGGSATQYF. CDR3 DNA: TGTGCCAACAGCTTGGGAGGGGGTTCGGCGACGCAGTATTTT.

This clonotype came up many times. The rearrangement links TRBV20-1 to TRBJ2-7; D is uncertain. This CDR3 is 13 amino acids long. V was pared by 3 bases and J by 2 bases, with 11 bases between. The germline V gene has CDR1 DFQATT and CDR2 SNEGSKA (reference sequence). CDR3 DNA sequence: TGCAGTGCTAGCACCCGCCCAACCTACGAGCAGTACTTC. Translated: CSASTRPTYEQYF.

This clonotype has ten or more counts. The chain links TRBV12-3 or TRBV12-4 to TRBJ2-5; 8 bases agree with TRBD1. CDR3 length equals 13 residues. Unmatched junction bases numbered 5, after V lost 6 bases and J lost 5 bases. CDR3 amino acids: CASSRQGRETQYF. The CDR3 DNA follows: TGTGCCAGCAGCCGACAGGGGAGGGAGACCCAGTACTTC.

J is TRBJ1-2 and V is TRBV7-9, with TRBD1 matching 11 bases. CDR1 SEHNR and CDR2 FQNEAQ come from the germline V gene (reference sequence). Trimming removed 5 bases from V and 4 bases from J; junction bases left unmatched: 6. This CDR3 comprises 15 residues. CDR3 bases: TGTGCCAGCAGCGCGACCGGGACAGGGGGCTATGGCTACACCTTC. It translates to CASSATGTGGYGYTF.

The chain joins TRBV30 to TRBJ1-5; the match to TRBD1 covers 7 bases. Germline V gene sequence: CDR1 GTSNPN, CDR2 SVGIG (reference sequence). The V and J ends lost 5 bases and 2 bases, in that order; junction bases with no gene match: 3. This CDR3 has 13 amino acids. The CDR3 region is CAWAGTGNQPQHF. CDR3 sequence (DNA): TGTGCCTGGGCCGGGACAGGCAATCAGCCCCAGCATTTT.

The gene calls are TRBV6-2 or TRBV6-3 and TRBJ2-2; no reliable D call. CDR3 length: 13 residues. The ends were cut back, 0 bases at V and 6 bases at J, with 5 bases in the middle. The germline gives CDR1 MNHEY, CDR2 SVGEGT. CDR3 DNA: TGTGCCAGCAGTTACTCGGGGTCCGGGGAGCTGTTTTTT. Its protein is CASSYSGSGELFF.

The chain recombines TRBV12-3 or TRBV12-4 with TRBJ2-3; 9 bases align to TRBD2. CDR3 size: 16 residues. After removal of 10 bases from V and 0 bases from J, the junction contained 11 bases not matched to a gene. The CDR3 region has the DNA TGTGCCACCCTGAGTCGTAGCGGGGGAAGCACAGATACGCAGTATTTT. Its translation: CATLSRSGGSTDTQYF.

The chain links TRBV6-2 or TRBV6-3 to TRBJ2-5; 8 bases are a match to TRBD2. V gave up 8 bases and J gave up 11 bases; unmatched junction bases: 13. This CDR3 is 13 amino acids long. Germline-derived CDR1 and CDR2 are MNHEY and SVGEGT. CDR3 protein: CASWLAGRDEQYF. The CDR3 coding sequence is TGTGCCAGCTGGTTAGCGGGGAGGGATGAGCAGTACTTC.

The gene calls are TRBV4-2 and TRBJ2-7, with unresolved D. V lost 0 bases, J lost 5 bases, and 17 bases lay in between. CDR3 length: 16 amino acids. Looked up from germline, CDR1 is LGHNA and CDR2 is YNFKEQ. The CDR3: CASSQEASEKRNEQYF. CDR3 coding DNA: TGTGCCAGCAGCCAAGAGGCTTCGGAGAAAAGGAACGAGCAGTACTTC.

Notes on this clonotype: A much more abundant neighbour one base away suggests this may be a read error. This rearrangement joins TRBV7-9 to TRBJ2-1, with D unresolved. The J call may be in error: the DNA end matches TRBJ2-7 better. The CDR3 is 13 residues long. Germline loops: CDR1 SEHNR, CDR2 FQNEAQ (reference sequence). CDR3 residues: CASSLGSNREQYF. CDR3 in DNA: TGTGCCAGCAGCTTAGGCAGTAATCGCGAGCAGTACTTC.

There are many counts of this clonotype. This chain links TRBV5-1 with TRBJ2-4, with a tentative D call TRBD1 (5 bases). CDR1 SGHRS and CDR2 YFSETQ come from the germline V gene. This CDR3 contains 17 residues. Trimming cost V 0 bases and J 2 bases, with 15 bases left between them. The CDR3 spells CASSLVAQDRSKNIQYF. CDR3 coding DNA: TGCGCCAGCAGCTTGGTGGCACAGGACCGTTCCAAAAACATTCAGTACTTC.